This TCR beta chain appears in the sequencing data of a study of cytomegalovirus exposure and HLA in healthy donors. Study observations and caveats: In a later analysis, parvovirus B19, influenza, CMV and Epstein-Barr virus appeared linked to several top co-occurrence clusters. Available immune exposure information was restricted to CMV serostatus only.

As to this clone: Its specificity is not known.

The PCR contained 60 Vbeta and 13 Jbeta primers. Per the original methods: Later work found approximately 87 million unique TCR beta chains, with about 10 million shared. Clones were read by immunoSEQ multiplex PCR, and TCRdb kept only the in-frame ones, dropping some. V and J calls plus clone size are reproduced from that table; the DNA served to infer D and trimming. The sample consists of more than 100,000 clones, nearly 80% of them appearing once. Germline V gene lookup returns CDR1 SGHNT and CDR2 YYREEE (reference sequence). J gave up 2 bases and V 4 bases, and 3 bases lay outside the gene matches. This CDR3 region has 16 residues. Although they were nominally healthy when sampled, donors likely had unrecorded immune exposures.

The J gene is TRBJ2-1, the V gene TRBV5-4, with 13 bases lining up with TRBD2. Sequences were obtained from PBMCs. The receptor was derived from a woman in her thirties in good health and CMV-seropositive. The CDR3 DNA reads TGTGCCAGCAGCCGAGGACTAGCGGGGGCCTACAATGAGCAGTTCTTC. This encodes CASSRGLAGAYNEQFF.